This TCR beta chain was identified in a study of blood T cell repertoires in COVID-19. The wider study: Whether acute or convalescent, the COVID-19 samples came from the United States, Italy and Spain. Sample material is recorded as cDNA or gDNA derived from T cells, B-cell-depleted T cells, or PBMCs.

In the original processing: The assay estimated nucleated cells by amplifying reference gene primers. The assay was immunoSEQ multiplex PCR, and TCRdb's table has in-frame clones only and misses some. V and J calls plus clone size are reproduced from that table; the DNA served to infer D and trimming. The data hold 25,000 to 35,000 clones, with more than 80% observed a single time. The table lists this clone with a few counts. V trimming: 2 bases; J trimming: 8 bases; junction bases outside the gene matches: 19. CDR3 length equals 19 residues. Germline CDR1 and CDR2: SGHTA and FQGNSA. This TCR derives from a human donor in a cohort sampled during active COVID-19. The sample consisted of peripheral blood. V gene TRBV7-2 combines with J gene TRBJ1-5, with TRBD1 matching 9 bases. The CDR3 loop is CASSLNRDRVGGGEEPQHF. CDR3 nucleotide sequence: TGTGCCAGCAGCTTAAACCGGGACAGGGTAGGGGGTGGGGAAGAGCCCCAGCATTTT.